One sample yielded the 8 T cell receptor beta chains listed below, sequenced in a study of regulatory and conventional T cells in breast cancer. TCRdb ran MiXCR on the PCR reads and lists one entry per CDR3 protein. This table holds about 10,000 distinct CDR3 sequences, about 35% found once. The sequenced material came from conventional T cells from blood. Every receptor here comes from a male donor in good health.

V is TRBV7-9 and J is TRBJ1-2, with 8 bases that match TRBD1. With V trimmed by 2 bases and J by 3 bases, 8 bases remained unmatched. Germline V CDR1 and CDR2: SEHNR, FQNEAQ (reference sequence). This CDR3 is built from 16 residues. In nucleotides, the CDR3 is TGTGCCAGCAGCTTACAGGGGGCTCAACGGGACTATGGCTACACCTTC. Protein sequence: CASSLQGAQRDYGYTF.

As DNA, the CDR3 is TGTGCCAGCAGTTACACAGTTAATGAAAAACTGTTTTTT. This codes for CASSYTVNEKLFF. The V and J genes are TRBV6-5 and TRBJ1-4; D call uncertain. CDR3 length: 13 amino acids. Trimming cost V 2 bases and J 4 bases, with 5 bases left between them. The V gene's germline CDR1 is MNHEY and CDR2 SVGAGI.

This clonotype is deemed medium-sized. The gene calls are TRBV30 and TRBJ1-2, with D maybe TRBD1 (5 bases). The CDR3 has 14 amino acids. Trimming took off 2 bases at V and 0 bases at J, with 10 bases between the two ends. Germline values: CDR1 GTSNPN, CDR2 SVGIG (reference sequence). CDR3 protein: CAWSKDTTNYGYTF. The CDR3 DNA reads as TGTGCCTGGAGTAAGGACACCACTAACTATGGCTACACCTTC.

This clonotype is categorized as medium-sized. The J gene is TRBJ2-7, the V gene TRBV5-1, with 10 bases fitting TRBD1. From germline, CDR1 is SGHRS and CDR2 YFSETQ. The CDR3 has 16 residues. Losses at the gene ends were 4 bases for V and 3 bases for J; bases not matched to a gene: 10. In DNA, the CDR3 is TGCGCCAGCAGCCTAGGATGGACAGGGGGAGTCTACGAGCAGTACTTC. Protein product: CASSLGWTGGVYEQYF.

This chain connects TRBV20-1 to TRBJ1-4, with 9 bases aligning to TRBD1. CDR1 and CDR2 (germline): DFQATT, SNEGSKA (reference sequence). Trimming at V came to 1 base and at J to 10 bases, leaving 7 bases not matched to a gene. The CDR3 consists of 14 residues. The CDR3 sequence is CSARGTGGFGKLFF. The CDR3 nucleotides read TGCAGTGCTAGAGGCACAGGGGGCTTCGGAAAACTGTTTTTT.

The V gene is TRBV4-1, the J gene TRBJ1-2, with a possible D match to TRBD1 (5 bases). The CDR3 totals 15 residues. The germline V and J ends were trimmed by 3 bases and 6 bases, with 17 bases remaining between them. Germline-derived CDR1 and CDR2 are MGHRA and YSYEKL. This chain's CDR3 is CASSQPRERGHGYTF. CDR3 DNA sequence: TGCGCCAGCAGCCAGCCCAGGGAGAGGGGACATGGCTACACCTTC.

There are a few counts of this clonotype. The chain links TRBV6-1 to TRBJ2-2, with a possible D match to TRBD2 (6 bases). CDR3 length: 16 residues. CDR1 and CDR2 (germline): MNHNS, SASEGT. V lost 0 bases and J lost 5, with 13 bases in between. The CDR3 is CASSEARRRATGELFF. Here the CDR3 DNA reads TGTGCCAGCAGTGAAGCGCGTCGGAGGGCAACCGGGGAGCTGTTTTTT.

There are a few counts of this clonotype. The rearrangement links TRBV30 to TRBJ1-5, with 7 bases aligning to TRBD1. Trimming at V came to 3 bases and at J to 6 bases, leaving 8 bases not matched to a gene. There are 14 residues in the CDR3. Germline V gene lookup returns CDR1 GTSNPN and CDR2 SVGIG (reference sequence). The CDR3 here is CAWREGGIGQPQHF. The CDR3 coding sequence is TGTGCCTGGAGGGAAGGGGGCATCGGTCAGCCCCAGCATTTT.